These 7 T cell receptor beta chains share one sample of origin, sequenced in a study of blood T cell repertoires in COVID-19. The assay was immunoSEQ multiplex PCR, and TCRdb's table has in-frame clones only and misses some. The repertoire holds some 150,000 clones, over 80% seen once, with 37% in the top ten. Sequencing input: peripheral blood. The source of these receptors is a man between 45 and 60 years old who had recovered from COVID-19.

This chain links TRBV3-1 (or the pseudogene TRBV3-2) with TRBJ1-5; 7 nucleotides match TRBD1. CDR3 length equals 17 residues. The germline V gene encodes CDR1 LGHDT and CDR2 YNNKEL (reference sequence). The trim removed 4 bases at V and 0 bases at J, leaving 9 bases unmatched. CDR3 sequence: CASSPGGDRYSNQPQHF. The CDR3 DNA reads TGTGCCAGCAGCCCGGGAGGGGACAGATATAGCAATCAGCCCCAGCATTTT.

This clone was observed a handful of times. This chain connects TRBV4-2 to TRBJ1-5; D may be TRBD1 (6 bases). V lost 1 base, J lost 6 bases, and 19 bases lay in between. The CDR3 runs 17 residues. Per germline, CDR1 LGHNA and CDR2 YNFKEQ. The CDR3 loop reads CASSQGWGDRSGQPQHF. In DNA, the CDR3 is TGTGCCAGCAGCCAAGGGTGGGGCGACAGGTCAGGTCAGCCCCAGCATTTT.

The chain employs TRBV4-3 and TRBJ1-2, with a possible D match to TRBD1 (6 bases). Trimming took off 0 bases at V and 2 bases at J, with 13 bases between the two ends. This CDR3 has 16 amino acids. The germline V gene has CDR1 LGHNA and CDR2 YSLEER. CDR3 protein: CASSQDGAGDNYGYTF. The CDR3, as DNA: TGCGCCAGCAGCCAAGATGGGGCAGGGGACAACTATGGCTACACCTTC.

The chain links TRBV7-2 to TRBJ1-1; D is undetermined. Trimming took off 0 bases at V and 6 bases at J, with 8 bases between the two ends. CDR3 size: 13 residues. Germline V gene data show CDR1 as SGHTA and CDR2 as FQGNSA. This chain's CDR3 is CASSLAGGSEAFF. In DNA form, the CDR3 reads TGTGCCAGCAGCTTAGCGGGAGGTTCTGAAGCTTTCTTT.

The genes are TRBV29-1 and TRBJ1-1; D may be TRBD1 (6 bases). CDR1 and CDR2 from the germline V gene are SQVTM and ANQGSEA. Trimming took 4 bases from V and 12 from J, leaving 18 bases between them. The CDR3 has 12 amino acids. The CDR3 reads CSVGLRGRGTFF. CDR3 nucleotide sequence: TGCAGCGTTGGGCTACGGGGTAGGGGGACTTTCTTT.

This chain joins TRBV30 and TRBJ2-5, with D possibly being TRBD1 (6 bases). The CDR3 has 14 residues. Trimming pared 0 bases from V and 2 bases from J, leaving 10 bases between. Germline values: CDR1 GTSNPN, CDR2 SVGIG (reference sequence). CDR3 sequence reads: CAWSVLGTQETQYF. Here the CDR3 DNA reads TGTGCCTGGAGTGTACTGGGGACACAAGAGACCCAGTACTTC. Looking up the rest from reference TRBV30 and TRBJ2-5 gives the full variable domain: SQTIHQWPATLVQPVGSPLSLECTVEGTSNPNLYWYRQAAGRGLQLLFYSVGIGQISSEVPQNLSASRPQDRQFILSSKKLLLSDSGFYLCAWSVLGTQETQYFGPGTRLLVL.

The CDR3: CASSADRGGEQYF. DNA of the CDR3: TGTGCCAGCAGCGCGGACAGGGGCGGGGAGCAGTACTTC. The chain joins TRBV7-2 to TRBJ2-7, with 9 bases identical to TRBD1. The V gene end was trimmed by 5 bases and the J gene end by 7 bases; junction bases not matched to a gene: 6. This CDR3 has 13 amino acids. In germline, CDR1 is SGHTA, CDR2 FQGNSA.